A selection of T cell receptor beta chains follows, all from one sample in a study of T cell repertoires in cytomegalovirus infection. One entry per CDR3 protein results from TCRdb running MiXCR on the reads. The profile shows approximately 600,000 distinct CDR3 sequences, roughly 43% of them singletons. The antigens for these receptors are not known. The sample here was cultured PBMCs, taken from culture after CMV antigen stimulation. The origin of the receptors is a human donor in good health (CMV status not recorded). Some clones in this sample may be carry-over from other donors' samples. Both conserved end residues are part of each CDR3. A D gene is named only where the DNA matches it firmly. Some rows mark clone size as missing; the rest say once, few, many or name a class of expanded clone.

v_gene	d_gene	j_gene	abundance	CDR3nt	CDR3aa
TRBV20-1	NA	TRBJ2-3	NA	TGCAGTGCTAGAGATAAGGTGTGGGCAGATACGCAGTATTTT	CSARDKVWADTQYF
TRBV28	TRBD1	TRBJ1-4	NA	TGTGCCAGCAGTCGGACAGGGTTTACTAATGAAAAACTGTTTTTT	CASSRTGFTNEKLFF
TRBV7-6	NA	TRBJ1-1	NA	TGTGCCAGCAGCCCACTTCGGTTTGAAGCTTTCTTT	CASSPLRFEAFF
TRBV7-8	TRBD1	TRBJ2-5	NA	TGTGCCAGCAGCTTAGCTAGGACAGGTAGCCTAAGGACCCAGTACTTC	CASSLARTGSLRTQYF
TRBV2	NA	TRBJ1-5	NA	TGTGCCAGCAGCAACGGCGGGTTCCAGCCCCAGCATTTT	CASSNGGFQPQHF
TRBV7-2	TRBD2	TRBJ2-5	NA	TGTGCCAGCAGCTTTTCAGCGGGAGGTCTACAGACCCAGTACTTC	CASSFSAGGLQTQYF
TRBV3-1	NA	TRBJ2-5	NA	TGTGCCAGCAGCCGCCGGGCCCAAGAGACCCAGTACTTC	CASSRRAQETQYF
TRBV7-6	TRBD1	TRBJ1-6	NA	TGTGCCAGCAGCCCCCTCGCCAGGGGACAGGGGGCTTCCTATAATTCACCCCTCCACTTT	CASSPLARGQGASYNSPLHF
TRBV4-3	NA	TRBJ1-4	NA	TGCGCCAGCAGCCAAGAGTGGGGGGAGGGACATGAAAAACTGTTTTTT	CASSQEWGEGHEKLFF
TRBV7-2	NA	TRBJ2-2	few	TGTGCCAGCAGCCCGGGTCCCGGGAGAGCCACCGGGGAGCTGTTTTTT	CASSPGPGRATGELFF
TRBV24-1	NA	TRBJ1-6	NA	TGTGCCATGGGCAGGGCTCGTTCACCCCTCCACTTT	CAMGRARSPLHF
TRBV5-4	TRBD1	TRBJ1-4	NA	TGTGCCAGCAGCTTCGACAGGGCAACTAATGAAAAACTGTTTTTT	CASSFDRATNEKLFF
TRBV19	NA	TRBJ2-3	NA	TGTGCCAGTAGGGGGGAACCGCGGGATACGCAGTATTTT	CASRGEPRDTQYF
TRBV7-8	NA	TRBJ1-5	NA	TGTGCCAGCAGCCCATGGGACGGGGGGGGAACAGCCGTACATCAGCCCCAGCATTTT	CASSPWDGGGTAVHQPQHF
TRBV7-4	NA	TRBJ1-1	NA	TGTGCCAGCAGCTTCTCCCGGGACAATCAGGGGGAAGCTTTCTTT	CASSFSRDNQGEAFF
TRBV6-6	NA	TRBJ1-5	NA	TGTGCCAGCAGACGCGCCGGACAGTCCGAGGGCAATCAGCCCCAGCATTTT	CASRRAGQSEGNQPQHF
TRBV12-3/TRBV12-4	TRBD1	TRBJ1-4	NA	TGTGCCAGCAGGGAAAACAGGGGTTCATGGGAAAAACTGTTTTTT	CASRENRGSWEKLFF
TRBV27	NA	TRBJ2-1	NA	TGTGCCAGCCGGGGGACTGGGTACAATGAGCAGTTCTTC	CASRGTGYNEQFF
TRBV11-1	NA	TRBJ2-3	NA	TGTGCCAGCAGCGCAACCCTAGCGGATACGCAGTATTTT	CASSATLADTQYF
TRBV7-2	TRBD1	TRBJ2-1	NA	TGTGCCAGCAGCCCTTGGACAGGGGACGTTGAGCAGTTCTTC	CASSPWTGDVEQFF
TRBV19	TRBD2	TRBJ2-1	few	TGTGCCAGTAGGGCTACCGGGACTAGCGTCGGACTGCAGTTCTTC	CASRATGTSVGLQFF
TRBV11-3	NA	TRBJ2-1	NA	TGTGCCAGCAGCCCCGACGGGCGTGTGGATGAGCAGTTCTTC	CASSPDGRVDEQFF
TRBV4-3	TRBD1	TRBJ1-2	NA	TGCGCCAGCAGCCAAGATACAGGGGGCGCAACGTCCTATGGCTACACCTTC	CASSQDTGGATSYGYTF
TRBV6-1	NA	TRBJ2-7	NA	TGTGCCAGCAGTGATGTTTGGGGGTCCTACGAGCAGTACTTC	CASSDVWGSYEQYF
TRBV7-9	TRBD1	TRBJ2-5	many	TGTGCCAGCAGTTGGACAGGGGAGACCCAGTACTTC	CASSWTGETQYF
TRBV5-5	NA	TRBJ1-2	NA	TGTGCCAGCACCCCTACTTGGGGAGTTGATTCTGGCTACACCTTC	CASTPTWGVDSGYTF
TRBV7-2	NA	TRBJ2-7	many	TGTGCCAGCAGCTTAGATGGCTTAGCTTTGTACGAGCAGTACTTC	CASSLDGLALYEQYF
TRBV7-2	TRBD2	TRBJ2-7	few	TGTGCCAGCAGACTAGCGGGCGACTCCTACGAGCAGTACTTC	CASRLAGDSYEQYF
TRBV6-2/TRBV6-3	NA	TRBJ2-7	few	TGTGCCAGCAGGACTGACTCCTACGAGCAGTACTTC	CASRTDSYEQYF
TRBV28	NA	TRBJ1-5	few	TGTGCCAGCAGTTTGAGTGCAGGGGCTCAGCCCCAGCATTTT	CASSLSAGAQPQHF
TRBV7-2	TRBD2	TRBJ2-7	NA	TGTGCCAGCAGAGATCTAGCGGGATACGAGCAGTACTTC	CASRDLAGYEQYF
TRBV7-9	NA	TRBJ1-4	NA	TGTGCCAGCAGCTTATACGCCAGCGGTGAAAAACTGTTTTTT	CASSLYASGEKLFF
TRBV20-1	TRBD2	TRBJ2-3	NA	TGCAGTGCTAGAGGGTCTAGCGGGAGGGGAGATACGCAGTATTTT	CSARGSSGRGDTQYF
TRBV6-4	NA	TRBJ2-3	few	TGTGCCAGCAGTGACTCCACTTCGCTCGGCGATACGCAGTATTTT	CASSDSTSLGDTQYF
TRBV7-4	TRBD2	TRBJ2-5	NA	TGTGCCAGCAGCGCGGGGGGAAGCCAGTACTTC	CASSAGGSQYF
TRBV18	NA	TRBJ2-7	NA	TGTGCCAGCTCACCACCGGGGCAGGTCGGCGAGCAGTACTTC	CASSPPGQVGEQYF
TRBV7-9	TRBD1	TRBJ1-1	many	TGTGCCAGCAGTTTGGGACAGGGGGCTACTGAAGCTTTCTTT	CASSLGQGATEAFF
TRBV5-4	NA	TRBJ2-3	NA	TGTGCCAGCAGCTTCCTGCGGGCCCGCTCCACAGATACGCAGTATTTT	CASSFLRARSTDTQYF
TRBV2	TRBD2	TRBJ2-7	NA	TGTGCCAGCAGTGAAAGGCTAGCGGGCACGGGTGAGCAGTACTTC	CASSERLAGTGEQYF
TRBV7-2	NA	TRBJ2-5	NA	TGTGCCAGCAGCTTATTCGGCCTGGCGGACGAAGAGACCCAGTACTTC	CASSLFGLADEETQYF
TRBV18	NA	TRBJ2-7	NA	TGTGCCAGCTCACCACTGCGGTATCCAGGGTCAGGCGAGCAGTACTTC	CASSPLRYPGSGEQYF
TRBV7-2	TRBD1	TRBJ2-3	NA	TGTGCCAGCAGCTCCACCTGGACAGGGGTTACGCAGTATTTT	CASSSTWTGVTQYF
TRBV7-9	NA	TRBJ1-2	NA	TGTGCCAGCAGTTCGCAGGGGTTTGACTATGGCTACACCTTC	CASSSQGFDYGYTF
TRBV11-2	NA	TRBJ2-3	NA	TGTGCCAGCAGCACCGCTAGCTGGAGCACAGATACGCAGTATTTT	CASSTASWSTDTQYF
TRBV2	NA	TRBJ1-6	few	TGTGCCAGCAGGGACAGTGCGGGTTATAATTCACCCCTCCACTTT	CASRDSAGYNSPLHF
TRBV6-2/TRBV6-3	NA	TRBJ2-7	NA	TGTGCCAGTACGACTAGTTACTACGAGCAGTACTTC	CASTTSYYEQYF
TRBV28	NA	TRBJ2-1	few	TGTGCCAGCAGTTTATTAAGTCTAGCGCGAAACAATGAGCAGTTCTTC	CASSLLSLARNNEQFF
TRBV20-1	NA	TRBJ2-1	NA	TGCAGTGCATCAGCACCTTCCTACAATGAGCAGTTCTTC	CSASAPSYNEQFF
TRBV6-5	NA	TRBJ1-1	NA	TGTGCCAGCAGTTACAGGTCGGGTGGGACTGAAGCTTTCTTT	CASSYRSGGTEAFF
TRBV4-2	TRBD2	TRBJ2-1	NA	TGTGCCAGCAGCCGCGTACTAGCGGGGGACCCCAACAATGAGCAGTTCTTC	CASSRVLAGDPNNEQFF
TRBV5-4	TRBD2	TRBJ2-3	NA	TGTGCCAGCAGCTTGGCTAGCGGGAGGAATGGAGATACGCAGTATTTT	CASSLASGRNGDTQYF
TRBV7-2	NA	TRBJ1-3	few	TGTGCCAGCAGCTTCCTAGGGGGATCTGGAAACACCATATATTTT	CASSFLGGSGNTIYF